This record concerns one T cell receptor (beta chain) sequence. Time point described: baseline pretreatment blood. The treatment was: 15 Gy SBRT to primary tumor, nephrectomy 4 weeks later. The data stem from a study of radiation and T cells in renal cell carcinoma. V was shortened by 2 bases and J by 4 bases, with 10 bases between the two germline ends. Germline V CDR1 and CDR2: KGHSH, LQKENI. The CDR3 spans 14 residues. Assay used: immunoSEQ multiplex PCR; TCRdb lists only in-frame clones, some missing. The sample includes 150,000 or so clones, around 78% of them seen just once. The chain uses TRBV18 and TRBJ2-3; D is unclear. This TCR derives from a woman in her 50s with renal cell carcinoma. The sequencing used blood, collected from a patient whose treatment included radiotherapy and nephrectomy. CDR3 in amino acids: CASSPSSPPDTQYF. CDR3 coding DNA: TGTGCCAGCTCACCATCGAGCCCCCCAGATACGCAGTATTTT.